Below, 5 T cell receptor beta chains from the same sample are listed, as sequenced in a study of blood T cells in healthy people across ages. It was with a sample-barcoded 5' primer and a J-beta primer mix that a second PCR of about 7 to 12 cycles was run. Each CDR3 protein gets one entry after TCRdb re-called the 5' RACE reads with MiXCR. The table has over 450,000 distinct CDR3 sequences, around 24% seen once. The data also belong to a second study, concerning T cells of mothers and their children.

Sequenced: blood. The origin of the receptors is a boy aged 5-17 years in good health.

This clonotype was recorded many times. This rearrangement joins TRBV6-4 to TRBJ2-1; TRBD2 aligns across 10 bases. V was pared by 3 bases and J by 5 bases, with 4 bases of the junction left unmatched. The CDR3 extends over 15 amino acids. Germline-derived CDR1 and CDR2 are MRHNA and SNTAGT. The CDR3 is CASSEASGGNNEQFF. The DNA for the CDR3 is TGTGCCAGCAGTGAAGCTAGCGGGGGTAACAATGAGCAGTTCTTC.

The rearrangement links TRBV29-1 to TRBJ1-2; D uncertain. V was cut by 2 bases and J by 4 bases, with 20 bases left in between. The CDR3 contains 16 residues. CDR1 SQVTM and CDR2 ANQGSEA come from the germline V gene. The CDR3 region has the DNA TGCAGCGTTGAAACCGCCTTAAAATACAGTGGCTATGGCTACACCTTC. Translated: CSVETALKYSGYGYTF.

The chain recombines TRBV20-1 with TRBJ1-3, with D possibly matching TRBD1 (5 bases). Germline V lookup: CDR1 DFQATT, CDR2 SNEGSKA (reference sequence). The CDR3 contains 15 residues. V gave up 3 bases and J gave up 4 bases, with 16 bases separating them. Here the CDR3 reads CSARERRGDGNTIYF. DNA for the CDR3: TGCAGTGCTAGGGAACGTCGCGGGGACGGAAACACCATATATTTT.

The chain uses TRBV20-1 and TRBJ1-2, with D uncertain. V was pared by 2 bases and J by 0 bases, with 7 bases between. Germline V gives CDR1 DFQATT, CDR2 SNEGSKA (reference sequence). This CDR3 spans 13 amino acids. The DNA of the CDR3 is TGCAGTGCTAGACGGAATACTAACTATGGCTACACCTTC. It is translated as CSARRNTNYGYTF.

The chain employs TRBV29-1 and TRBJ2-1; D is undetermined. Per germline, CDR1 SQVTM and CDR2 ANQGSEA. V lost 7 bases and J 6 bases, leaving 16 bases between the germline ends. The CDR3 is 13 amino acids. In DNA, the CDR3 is TGCAGCGCTGATCCCCAGTCCCCCAATGAGCAGTTCTTC. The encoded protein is CSADPQSPNEQFF.